A selection of T cell receptor beta chains follows, all from one sample in a study of OX40 agonist ivuxolimab in advanced cancers. Profiling relied on immunoSEQ multiplex PCR, and the TCRdb table lists in-frame clones only, not all of them. The table has around 90,000 clones, more than 85% seen once. The sample in question was CD4+ or CD8+ T cells sorted from blood, obtained in a trial of the OX40 agonist ivuxolimab. Every receptor here comes from an adult with an advanced solid tumor such as melanoma, head and neck, liver or kidney cancer. Both conserved end residues are part of each CDR3. Each record gives: J gene, V gene, D gene, clone size, CDR3 DNA, CDR3 protein. D genes are given only for firm matches. The size of a clone is reported for some rows only, either as once, few or many, or as a class for expanded clones.

TRBJ1-2,TRBV28,NA,NA,TGTGCCAGCAGTTTCTTCTACCAGGGTAACTATGGCTACACCTTC,CASSFFYQGNYGYTF
TRBJ2-3,TRBV6-4,TRBD2,NA,TGTGCCAGCAGCGAAGCGGGAGCAGGAGATACGCAGTATTTT,CASSEAGAGDTQYF
TRBJ1-6,TRBV11-3,NA,few,TGTGCCAGCAGCCCCAGGCAGGGGTGGCATTCACCCCTCCACTTT,CASSPRQGWHSPLHF
TRBJ1-5,TRBV7-8,NA,NA,TGTGCCAGCAGCCCTAACCGGGGTAATCAGCCCCAGCATTTT,CASSPNRGNQPQHF
TRBJ2-7,TRBV11-3,NA,NA,TGTGCCAGCAGCTTAGTGCCGGGACCTCTCTACGAGCAGTACTTC,CASSLVPGPLYEQYF
TRBJ1-3,TRBV5-6,NA,NA,TGTGCCAGCAGGGAGAGGGGCGGTGGAAACACCATATATTTT,CASRERGGGNTIYF
TRBJ2-3,TRBV6-5,NA,NA,TGTGCCAGCAGTTTCGGGAGCACAGATACGCAGTATTTT,CASSFGSTDTQYF
TRBJ1-2,TRBV28,TRBD1,NA,TGTGCCAGCAGAGAAGGGACAGAAGGGAGAGGCTACACCTTC,CASREGTEGRGYTF
TRBJ2-5,TRBV5-1,NA,NA,TGCGCCAGCAGCTTGTCCCGCAGGGTCGGAGAGACCCAGTACTTC,CASSLSRRVGETQYF
TRBJ2-5,TRBV7-2,NA,NA,TGTGCCAGCAGCTTAGCCCAGAGCAGGGGACGGGAGACCCAGTACTTC,CASSLAQSRGRETQYF
TRBJ2-1,TRBV2,NA,NA,TGTGCCAGCAGTGAAGAAAGGGGGTTTTCCTACAATGAGCAGTTCTTC,CASSEERGFSYNEQFF
TRBJ2-7,TRBV28,TRBD1,NA,TGTGCCAGCTCCCCCCGGACAGGGCACCCTTACGAGCAGTACTTC,CASSPRTGHPYEQYF
TRBJ2-7,TRBV29-1,TRBD2,NA,TGCAGCGTTGCCGCCGGATCGGGGGGGGCTTCGCACGAGCAGTACTTC,CSVAAGSGGASHEQYF
TRBJ2-4,TRBV2,TRBD1,NA,TGTGCCAGCCGGACAGGGAAGGCCATTCAGTACTTC,CASRTGKAIQYF
TRBJ2-7,TRBV30,NA,NA,TGTGCCTGGAGCGAAACACGTTCCGGGAACCGAGACCCTTACGAGCAGTACTTC,CAWSETRSGNRDPYEQYF
TRBJ1-4,TRBV7-9,TRBD1,NA,TGTGCCAGCAGCCATACGGGACAGGCTAATGAAAAACTGTTTTTT,CASSHTGQANEKLFF
TRBJ2-1,TRBV6-1,TRBD1,NA,TGTGCCAGCAGTGAAGCAGGGACAGGGGCCCACAATGAGCAGTTCTTC,CASSEAGTGAHNEQFF
TRBJ2-3,TRBV5-1,TRBD2,NA,TGCGCCAGCAGCTTGGGACTAGCGGGAGCGACTAGCACAGATACGCAGTATTTT,CASSLGLAGATSTDTQYF
TRBJ1-1,TRBV5-1,TRBD1,NA,TGCGCCAGCAGCGGACCACAGGGGCCGGGGAACACTGAAGCTTTCTTT,CASSGPQGPGNTEAFF
TRBJ2-7,TRBV5-1,NA,NA,TGCGCCAGCAGCTTGGATTCCGAGCAGTACTTC,CASSLDSEQYF
TRBJ2-5,TRBV27,NA,NA,TGTGCCAGCAGTTTTACCAGGGGTGAGACCCAGTACTTC,CASSFTRGETQYF
TRBJ2-7,TRBV28,TRBD1,NA,TGTGCCAGCAGCGGGACAGGTCTCTCCTACGAGCAGTACTTC,CASSGTGLSYEQYF
TRBJ1-1,TRBV5-6,NA,NA,TGTGCCAGCAGCTTTATTACTGAAGCTTTCTTT,CASSFITEAFF
TRBJ2-7,TRBV5-4,NA,NA,TGTGCCAGCAGCTTGGATGGCAGCACAACAGTCGGCGAGCAGTACTTC,CASSLDGSTTVGEQYF
TRBJ1-5,TRBV30,NA,few,TGTGCCTGGAGTGGGCAGGGGAACAATCAGCCCCAGCATTTT,CAWSGQGNNQPQHF
TRBJ2-1,TRBV5-4,NA,once,TGTGCCAGCAGCTTGTGGGGGCGACCCTCCTACAATGAGCAGTTCTTC,CASSLWGRPSYNEQFF
TRBJ2-5,TRBV6-1,TRBD1,NA,TGTGCCAGCAGTGCCAAGGACAGGGGGGTAGGCCAAGAGACCCAGTACTTC,CASSAKDRGVGQETQYF
TRBJ2-3,TRBV7-8,NA,NA,TGTGCCAGCAGCTTAGCACTAGCGCAAGGGGGAGATACGCAGTATTTT,CASSLALAQGGDTQYF
TRBJ2-3,TRBV5-1,TRBD2,once,TGCGCCAGCAGCTTTGATCCAGCGGGAGCGGCAGATACGCAGTATTTT,CASSFDPAGAADTQYF
TRBJ2-7,TRBV5-4,NA,NA,TGTGCCAGCAGCCAAGAATCGGGCAGGGGAGCGTACGAGCAGTACTTC,CASSQESGRGAYEQYF
TRBJ1-2,TRBV28,NA,once,TGTGCCAGCGAGACAGCTACCTATAACTATGGCTACACCTTC,CASETATYNYGYTF
TRBJ2-1,TRBV4-1,NA,NA,TGCGCCAGCAGCCAAGAGACTAGCTCCTACAATGAGCAGTTCTTC,CASSQETSSYNEQFF
TRBJ2-2,TRBV11-2,TRBD2,once,TGTGCCAGCAGACGGACTAGCGGGAGGGCCATTAGAGGGCTGTTTTTT,CASRRTSGRAIRGLFF
TRBJ2-7,TRBV27,NA,NA,TGTGCCAGCATGAACAGGGTAGGGTACGAGCAGTACTTC,CASMNRVGYEQYF
TRBJ2-2,TRBV13,TRBD1,NA,TGTGCCAGCAGCCAAGGGACAGGAAGGTCCGGGGAGCTGTTTTTT,CASSQGTGRSGELFF
TRBJ2-6,TRBV5-5,NA,NA,TGTGCCAGCAGCTTGGACTATTTTTCCGGGGCCAACGTCCTGACTTTC,CASSLDYFSGANVLTF
TRBJ2-7,TRBV6-5,TRBD1,NA,TGTGCCAGCAGCCTAGGGACAGATACCTACGAGCAGTACTTC,CASSLGTDTYEQYF
TRBJ2-7,TRBV19,TRBD1,NA,TGTGCCAGTAGTCCGGGACAGGGGGCAGTTATGGCCTACGAGCAGTACTTC,CASSPGQGAVMAYEQYF
TRBJ2-7,TRBV7-2,TRBD2,NA,TGTGCCAGCAGCTTTCGCGGGAGGACCCACGAGCAGTACTTC,CASSFRGRTHEQYF
TRBJ2-3,TRBV9,TRBD2,NA,TGTGCCAGCAGCTACGCCACAGTGGGAGGGCCCACAGATACGCAGTATTTT,CASSYATVGGPTDTQYF
TRBJ2-4,TRBV6-6,NA,once,TGTGCCAGCAGCCATCAGACTAGTCTAGCCAAAAACATTCAGTACTTC,CASSHQTSLAKNIQYF
TRBJ2-1,TRBV7-9,NA,NA,TGTGCCAGCAGCTTAACAGCTAAGGATGAGCAGTTCTTC,CASSLTAKDEQFF
TRBJ2-1,TRBV4-2,TRBD2,once,TGTGCCAGCAGCCAGGGAGGGACCCCAGTCTACAATGAGCAGTTCTTC,CASSQGGTPVYNEQFF